The present entry profiles one T cell receptor beta chain with its context. This CDR3 comprises 13 residues. The V gene's germline CDR1 is GTSNPN and CDR2 SVGIG (reference sequence). V lost 5 bases to trimming and J lost 6 bases; unmatched junction nucleotides: 4. The isolated RNA, all of it, was reverse transcribed, so expressed TCRB transcripts were what got sequenced. TCRdb's table, derived via immunoSEQ multiplex PCR, lists solely in-frame clones and lacks some. Of fewer than 650,000 clones in the sample, about 14% were seen once. The data were taken from a study of beta chain features in type 1 diabetes.

The material sequenced was naive CD4+ T cells from blood. This receptor was taken from a man aged 18-30 years in good health. The chain has TRBV30 and TRBJ1-4, with 9 bases matching TRBD1. The CDR3, as DNA: TGTGCCTGGGGTACAGGGGGCCATGAAAAACTGTTTTTT. Encoded protein: CAWGTGGHEKLFF.